This passage covers 2 T cell receptor beta chains from one sample sequenced in a study of T cell responses to AZD1222 COVID-19 vaccine. TCRdb's copy holds only in-frame clones and misses some; the assay was immunoSEQ multiplex PCR. The sample contains about 160,000 clones, about nine tenths of which appear only once. The sample consisted of peripheral blood, taken on day 0 of AZD1222 vaccination. These receptors originate from an adult in good health.

The chain carries TRBV6-6 and TRBJ1-3; TRBD1 agrees at 7 bases. CDR1 MNHNY and CDR2 SVGAGI come from the germline V gene (reference sequence). CDR3 length equals 15 residues. V lost 7 bases and J lost 3; bases outside the gene matches: 9. CDR3 amino acids: CASTRQGGGGNTIYF. Written as DNA, the CDR3 is TGTGCCAGCACCCGACAGGGAGGAGGTGGAAACACCATATATTTT.

The chain employs TRBV28 and TRBJ2-2; D uncertain. Trimming shortened V by 7 bases and J by 1 base, and 7 bases separated the two germline ends. Germline V gene sequence: CDR1 MDHEN, CDR2 SYDVKM. CDR3 length: 13 amino acids. The CDR3 DNA is TGTGCCAGCACGGGCGTGAACACCGGGGAGCTGTTTTTT. This translates into CASTGVNTGELFF.